The clone carrying this TCR beta chain has more than one count but fewer than ten. No antigen is known for it. Uncontrolled infections, other autoimmune diseases, pregnancy or lactation led to exclusion of patients. Diagnoses used clinical symptoms, serum thyroxine and TRAb, thyroid ultrasound and orbital computed tomography. Fresh peripheral blood, more than 9 ml, yielded the PBMCs. This specimen comes from a study of T cells in Graves' hyperthyroidism and ophthalmopathy. Whole-study findings and limits: The model predicted ophthalmopathy a median around seven months before onset.

Researchers amplified the TCR beta CDR3 regions from RNA transcripts. TCR CDR3 underwent first-round RT-PCR with the HTBI primer set. Via MiXCR, TCRdb re-called the multiplex PCR reads, giving one row per CDR3 protein. The sample lists approximately 400,000 distinct CDR3 sequences; about 14% were seen once. V lost 6 bases and J lost 3; bases outside the gene matches: 7. CDR3 length equals 15 residues. In germline, CDR1 is MNHNS, CDR2 SASEGT. The sequencing sample was made of blood. The chain recombines TRBV6-1 with TRBJ1-5, with TRBD1 matching over 8 bases. The source is a woman aged 25 to 39 with Graves' ophthalmopathy. CDR3 sequence reads: CASSVTGGANQPQHF. CDR3 coding DNA: TGTGCCAGCAGCGTCACAGGGGGTGCCAATCAGCCCCAGCATTTT.